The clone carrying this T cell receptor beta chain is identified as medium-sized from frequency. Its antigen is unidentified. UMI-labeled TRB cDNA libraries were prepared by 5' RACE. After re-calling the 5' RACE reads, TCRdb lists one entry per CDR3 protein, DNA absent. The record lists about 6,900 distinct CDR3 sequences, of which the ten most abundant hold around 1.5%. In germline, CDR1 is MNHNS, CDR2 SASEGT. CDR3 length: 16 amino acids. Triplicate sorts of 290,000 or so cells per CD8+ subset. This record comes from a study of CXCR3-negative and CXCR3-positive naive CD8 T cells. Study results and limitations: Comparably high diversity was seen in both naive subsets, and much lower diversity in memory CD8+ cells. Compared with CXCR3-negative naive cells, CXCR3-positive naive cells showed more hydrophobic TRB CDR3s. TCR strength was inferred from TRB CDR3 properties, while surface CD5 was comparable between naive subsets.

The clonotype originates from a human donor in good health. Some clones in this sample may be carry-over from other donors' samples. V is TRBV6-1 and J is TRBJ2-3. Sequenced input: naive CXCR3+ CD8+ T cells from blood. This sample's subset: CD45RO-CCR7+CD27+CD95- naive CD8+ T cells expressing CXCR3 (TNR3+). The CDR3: CASIGDSFQVSDTQYF.